The subject of this entry is one T cell receptor (beta chain). J lost 3 bases, V lost 5 bases, and 4 bases had no gene match. The CDR3 is made up of 16 amino acids. Germline V lookup: CDR1 SGHAT, CDR2 FQNNGV. The source of the sample is a study of radiotherapy plus CTLA-4 blockade in lung cancer. Clones were sequenced by immunoSEQ multiplex PCR, and TCRdb holds only the in-frame ones, with some missing. Among some 50,000 clones listed, almost 85% were seen once. The receptor was derived from a human donor with non-small cell lung cancer whose response to radiotherapy plus ipilimumab could not be evaluated. The chain joins TRBV11-2 to TRBJ2-1; 13 bases are shared with TRBD2. The sequences come from peripheral blood, collected from a patient treated with radiotherapy plus ipilimumab. CDR3 nucleotide sequence: TGTGCCAGCAGCCAGACTAGCGGGGGGATCTACAATGAGCAGTTCTTC. This gives the protein CASSQTSGGIYNEQFF. The variable domain in full, completed from reference TRBV11-2 and TRBJ2-1, reads EAGVAQSPRYKIIEKRQSVAFWCNPISGHATLYWYQQILGQGPKLLIQFQNNGVVDDSQLPKDRFSAERLKGVDSTLKIQPAKLEDSAVYLCASSQTSGGIYNEQFFGPGTRLTVL.